This T cell receptor (beta chain) was identified in a study of T cell repertoires in cytomegalovirus infection. Study in general: The study used recently identified HLA-C-restricted and well-studied HLA-B-restricted CMV epitopes. The public TCR beta signatures pointed to both CMV infection and matching HLA type.

This clonotype was seen a handful of times. The antigen remains undetermined. TCRdb re-called the reads with MiXCR, one entry per CDR3 protein. The sample lists fewer than 1,000,000 distinct CDR3 sequences; around 31% were seen once. V was pared by 3 bases and J by 1 base, with 21 bases between. Germline CDR1 MNHEY, CDR2 SMNVEV (reference sequence). The length of the CDR3 is 18 residues. Study-level points and caveats: Across the ex vivo response, the dominant clonotypes were HLA-C-restricted CMV-specific TCR beta clonotypes. Summed frequency of public TCR beta families distinguished CMV carriers with the relevant HLA.

The chain recombines TRBV27 with TRBJ1-1; no firm D call. The source is a human donor in good health (CMV status not recorded). Some clones in this sample may be carry-over from other donors' samples. Specimen: cultured CD8+ T cells from PBMCs, collected from culture after CMV antigen stimulation. CDR3 region: CASSFLVLPPHKNTEAFF. Written as DNA, the CDR3 is TGTGCCAGCAGTTTTCTGGTATTACCCCCTCATAAGAACACTGAAGCTTTCTTT.